This entry is about one TCR beta chain. The germline CDR1 and CDR2 sequences are SGHAT and FQDESV (reference sequence). J gave up 7 bases and V 1 base, and 7 bases lay outside the gene matches. The CDR3 is made up of 16 amino acids. From the RT-PCR reads, TCRdb called clonotypes with MiXCR, one entry per CDR3 protein. The repertoire has hundreds of thousands of distinct CDR3 sequences, 14% of them found once; the top ten carry just over 3.5%. The chain combines TRBV11-1 with TRBJ2-1, with 10 bases identical to TRBD2. This clonotype was obtained from a female donor in good health, serving as a healthy control. The source material was memory CD4+ T cells from blood. CDR3 sequence: CASSLVIAGGQNEQFF. CDR3 DNA sequence: TGTGCCAGCAGCTTAGTAATAGCGGGGGGACAGAATGAGCAGTTCTTC. The entire variable domain, with the rest obtained from reference TRBV11-1 and TRBJ2-1, is as follows: EAEVAQSPRYKITEKSQAVAFWCDPISGHATLYWYRQILGQGPELLVQFQDESVVDDSQLPKDRFSAERLKGVDSTLKIQPAELGDSAMYLCASSLVIAGGQNEQFFGPGTRLTVL.